A single sample is the source of the 6 T cell receptor beta chains below, sequenced in a study of blood T cells in healthy people across ages. Using a J-beta primer mix together with a sample-barcoded 5' primer, a second PCR was run for about 6 to 11 cycles. Using its own MiXCR run on the 5' RACE reads, TCRdb lists one record per CDR3 protein. This sample yields about 1,800,000 distinct CDR3 sequences, of which about 30% are seen a single time; 7.7% belongs to the top ten. The sequencing sample was made of blood. Every receptor here comes from a woman between 25 and 40 years old in good health.

V usage is TRBV27 and J usage is TRBJ2-7; 7 bases align to TRBD2. This CDR3 comprises 15 residues. The junction had 6 bases not matched to a gene; V was cut back by 0 bases and J by 4 bases. The germline V gene has CDR1 MNHEY and CDR2 SMNVEV (reference sequence). CDR3 DNA sequence: TGTGCCAGCAGTTTATCGATCCCTAGCGGTTACGAGCAGTACTTC. This encodes CASSLSIPSGYEQYF.

This clonotype occurred a few times. The V call is TRBV6-6, the J call TRBJ2-2; no firm D call. Per the germline V gene, CDR1 is MNHNY and CDR2 is SVGAGI (reference sequence). V was shortened by 2 bases and J by 1 base, with 5 bases between the two germline ends. The length of the CDR3 is 14 residues. This chain's CDR3 is CASSYRENTGELFF. As DNA, the CDR3 is TGTGCCAGCAGTTACCGTGAGAACACCGGGGAGCTGTTTTTT.

Worth noting for this clonotype: A much larger clone lies a single base off, so this may be a read error. This rearrangement joins TRBV9 to TRBJ2-7; D possibly corresponds to TRBD2 (5 bases). This CDR3 is built from 12 residues. CDR1 is SGDLS, CDR2 YYNGEE, per germline. This CDR3 is CASSVLAYERYF. The CDR3 DNA reads TGTGCCAGCAGCGTTCTAGCCTACGAGCGGTACTTC.

This clonotype appeared a few times. The chain uses TRBV3-1 and TRBJ2-1; 9 bases line up with TRBD2. Germline-derived CDR1 and CDR2 are LGHDT and YNNKEL (reference sequence). This CDR3 is built from 15 residues. Trimming at V came to 0 bases and at J to 5 bases, leaving 2 bases not matched to a gene. The CDR3 loop is CASSQDSGGNNEQFF. The CDR3 DNA is TGTGCCAGCAGCCAAGACAGCGGGGGGAACAATGAGCAGTTCTTC.

The rearrangement joins TRBV7-2 to TRBJ2-3; no firm D call. Germline V CDR1 and CDR2: SGHTA, FQGNSA. V was clipped by 3 bases and J by 1 base, with 17 bases between them. The CDR3 spans 17 residues. In DNA form, the CDR3 reads TGTGCCAGCAGCTTTCCCAGGCCCGCATCCCGCACAGATACGCAGTATTTT. This sequence encodes CASSFPRPASRTDTQYF. The full variable domain, its missing parts supplied by reference TRBV7-2 and TRBJ2-3, is GAGVSQSPSNKVTEKGKDVELRCDPISGHTALYWYRQSLGQGLEFLIYFQGNSAPDKSGLPSDRFSAERTGGSVSTLTIQRTQQEDSAVYLCASSFPRPASRTDTQYFGPGTRLTVL.

The rearrangement uses TRBV29-1 and TRBJ1-1, with D unresolved. The germline V and J ends were trimmed by 6 bases and 1 base, with 6 bases remaining between them. CDR1 is SQVTM, CDR2 ANQGSEA, per germline. CDR3 length equals 11 residues. CDR3 region: CSVSGNTEAFF. The CDR3 DNA is TGCAGCGTATCCGGGAACACTGAAGCTTTCTTT.